This TCR beta chain was profiled in a study of vaccination and CD4 T cells after COVID-19. At the level of the study: Post-COVID samples were collected a median approximately 93 days following diagnosis, spanning 35 to 161.

Sequencing of cultured CD4+ T cell DNA used the Oncomine TCR Beta short-read assay. From cultured CD4+ T cells, genomic DNA was extracted. Each CDR3 protein is one row after TCRdb ran MiXCR on the PCR reads. The sample contains 10,000 to 15,000 distinct CDR3 sequences, 70% to 80% of which appear only once. With respect to this clonotype: What it binds is unknown.

Treatment meaning: approximately 10-day PBMC culture with coronavirus spike peptide pools or control peptides (ViraFEST assay). This sequence originates from a human donor who had recovered from COVID-19. The sequencing sample was made of CD4+ T cells from blood, cultured in vitro.

CDR3 DNA: TGTGCCAGCAGTTTAGCGCGGCCGTCTCCACAGCAGTACTTC. Amino acids: CASSLARPSPQQYF. The rearrangement links TRBV27 to TRBJ2-7; no clear D gene. Germline lookup yields CDR1 MNHEY and CDR2 SMNVEV (reference sequence). This CDR3 contains 14 residues. V shed 2 bases and J shed 8 bases, with 16 bases lying between them.